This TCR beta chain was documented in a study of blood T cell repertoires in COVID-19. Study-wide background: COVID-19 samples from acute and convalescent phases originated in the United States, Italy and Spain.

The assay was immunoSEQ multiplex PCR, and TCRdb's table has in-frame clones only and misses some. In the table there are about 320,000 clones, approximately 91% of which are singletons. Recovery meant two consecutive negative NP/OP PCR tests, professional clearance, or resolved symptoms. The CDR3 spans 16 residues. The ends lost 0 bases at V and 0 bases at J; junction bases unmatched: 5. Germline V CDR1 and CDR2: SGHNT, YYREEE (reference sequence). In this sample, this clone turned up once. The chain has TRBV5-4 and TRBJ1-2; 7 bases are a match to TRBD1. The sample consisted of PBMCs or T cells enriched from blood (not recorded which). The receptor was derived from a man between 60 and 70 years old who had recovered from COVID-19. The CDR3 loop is CASSLGGGKANYGYTF. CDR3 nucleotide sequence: TGTGCCAGCAGCTTGGGAGGGGGCAAGGCTAACTATGGCTACACCTTC.